This T cell receptor (beta chain) was sequenced during a study of Graves' ophthalmopathy and Graves' hyperthyroidism. Study outcomes and limitations: Blood also carried most expanded thyroid clonotypes exceeding 0.001 frequency. The model predicted progression of ophthalmopathy with a sensitivity of more than 60%, and its specificity was about 72%.

Transcripts of RNA were the source for amplifying TCR beta CDR3 regions. The workflow started with a first-round RT-PCR run with HTBI primers and then moved on to a second-round multiplex PCR. TCRdb analysed the multiplex PCR reads with MiXCR anew, one entry per CDR3 protein. In the table there are 170,000 or so distinct CDR3 sequences, approximately 40% of which are singletons. Each donor who had ophthalmopathy showed moderate-to-severe activity, a CAS of ≥3, a NOSPECS of ≥4, and a duration under 3 months. This clonotype appeared a single time. Its target is unknown. This CDR3 contains 14 residues. Trimming at V came to 0 bases and at J to 7 bases, leaving 2 bases not matched to a gene. Germline CDR1 reads SGHTA; CDR2 reads FQGNSA.

Sequencing was performed on peripheral blood. The J gene is TRBJ1-2, the V gene TRBV7-2; TRBD1 matches 10 bases. This sequence originates from a young man with Graves' ophthalmopathy. CDR3 DNA sequence: TGTGCCAGCAGCTTAGCGCGGGACAGGGGTGGCTACACCTTC. Its translation: CASSLARDRGGYTF.